The 24 T cell receptor beta chains reported below all come from one sample, sequenced in a study of blood T cell repertoires in COVID-19. Measured with immunoSEQ multiplex PCR; TCRdb has only the in-frame clones, and not every one. The table shows fewer than 200,000 clones, with approximately 86% occurring only once. The specimen sequenced was peripheral blood. The origin of the receptors is a man over 45 with active or convalescent COVID-19.

The chain has TRBV4-3 and TRBJ1-1; 7 nucleotides align to TRBD1. The CDR3 extends over 15 amino acids. Unmatched junction bases numbered 9, after V lost 0 bases and J lost 8 bases. CDR1 LGHNA and CDR2 YSLEER come from the germline V gene. The CDR3 spells CASSQDSRRGREAFF. CDR3 bases: TGCGCCAGCAGCCAAGATAGTAGAAGGGGGCGAGAAGCTTTCTTT.

This clone has a single count. Other nucleotide sequences from this sample produce the same CDR3. The gene calls are TRBV5-4 and TRBJ2-3; D possibly corresponds to TRBD1 (5 bases). Germline CDR1 and CDR2: SGHNT and YYREEE (reference sequence). The CDR3 sequence is 13 residues long. V was trimmed by 5 bases and J by 4 bases, leaving 11 bases between them. This chain's CDR3 is CASSPSGSDTQYF. The CDR3 DNA is TGTGCCAGCAGTCCCTCAGGGTCAGATACGCAGTATTTT. Drawing the rest from reference TRBV5-4 and TRBJ2-3, the complete variable domain is ETGVTQSPTHLIKTRGQQVTLRCSSQSGHNTVSWYQQALGQGPQFIFQYYREEENGRGNFPPRFSGLQFPNYSSELNVNALELDDSALYLCASSPSGSDTQYFGPGTRLTVL.

This clone appeared once. The rearrangement links TRBV5-1 to TRBJ2-1, with 8 bases aligning to TRBD1. In germline, CDR1 is SGHRS, CDR2 YFSETQ. Germline trimming cut 4 bases from V and 6 bases from J; bases unmatched to any gene: 9. CDR3 length: 15 residues. The CDR3 coding sequence is TGCGCCAGCAGCCCCCTCGGGGACAGGACCAATGAGCAGTTCTTC. Translating it yields CASSPLGDRTNEQFF.

The CDR3 DNA sequence: TGTGCCAGTATAGGGGACAAGAACACTGAAGCTTTCTTT. It yields the protein CASIGDKNTEAFF. The chain has TRBV19 and TRBJ1-1; TRBD1 is a possible D gene (6 bases). The CDR3 length is 13 residues. The V end lost 7 bases, the J end lost 1 base, and 10 bases lay between the germline ends. CDR1 is LNHDA and CDR2 is SQIVND in the germline V gene (reference sequence).

The chain is built from TRBV7-9 and TRBJ2-1, with D possibly TRBD1 on 5 matching bases. The CDR3 runs to 12 residues. The V end was cut by 0 bases, the J end by 15 bases, with 12 bases between. CDR1 is SEHNR and CDR2 is FQNEAQ in the germline V gene (reference sequence). The CDR3 nucleotides read TGTGCCAGCAGCTTAGCGCAAGGGGTACCGTTCTTC. Protein sequence: CASSLAQGVPFF.

The chain couples TRBV30 to TRBJ1-5, with 10 bases aligning to TRBD1. The CDR3 runs to 15 residues. Trimming cost V 3 bases and J 4 bases; bases outside gene matches: 6. CDR1 and CDR2 from the germline V gene are GTSNPN and SVGIG (reference sequence). CDR3 nucleotides: TGTGCCTGGAGCCGGGACAGGGGAAATAATCAGCCCCAGCATTTT. Encoded protein: CAWSRDRGNNQPQHF.

This rearrangement joins TRBV7-9 to TRBJ1-2; D call uncertain. V lost 5 bases and J 7 bases, leaving 17 bases between the germline ends. CDR1 SEHNR and CDR2 FQNEAQ come from the germline V gene (reference sequence). The CDR3 length is 14 residues. The chain's CDR3 is CASSPPRPEVGYTF. The CDR3 DNA follows: TGTGCCAGCAGCCCACCGCGGCCTGAGGTTGGCTACACCTTC.

The V gene is TRBV11-2, the J gene TRBJ2-5, with TRBD2 as a possible D gene (5 bases). This CDR3 is 15 amino acids long. With 3 bases removed from V and 3 bases from J, the gap between germline ends came to 14 bases. The V gene's germline CDR1 is SGHAT and CDR2 FQNNGV. Here the CDR3 reads CASSFRNRGEETQYF. CDR3 DNA sequence: TGTGCCAGCAGCTTTAGGAATCGGGGTGAAGAGACCCAGTACTTC.

The V call is TRBV7-9, the J call TRBJ2-7, with D possibly being TRBD1 (6 bases). The CDR3 sequence is 14 residues long. Germline values: CDR1 SEHNR, CDR2 FQNEAQ (reference sequence). Trimming took 5 bases from V and 0 from J, leaving 11 bases between them. In nucleotides, the CDR3 is TGTGCCAGCAGCCAACAGGGCAGCTCCTACGAGCAGTACTTC. Translation: CASSQQGSSYEQYF. Full variable domain (outside the CDR3, taken from reference TRBV7-9 and TRBJ2-7): DTGVSQNPRHKITKRGQNVTFRCDPISEHNRLYWYRQTLGQGPEFLTYFQNEAQLEKSRLLSDRFSAERPKGSFSTLEIQRTEQGDSAMYLCASSQQGSSYEQYFGPGTRLTVT.

CDR3 sequence reads: CASSVNRETGYTF. CDR3 in DNA: TGTGCCAGCAGTGTCAACAGGGAAACAGGCTACACCTTC. The chain combines TRBV28 with TRBJ1-2, with a weak D call TRBD1 (6 bases). CDR3 length equals 13 residues. CDR1 is MDHEN, CDR2 SYDVKM, per germline. The V gene lost 5 bases and the J gene lost 8 bases, with 15 bases spanning the gap.

This clone was detected only once. This chain joins TRBV12-2 and TRBJ2-1; TRBD2, the D gene given by the table, was not confirmed from the DNA. TRBV12-2 is an annotated pseudogene. CDR3 length: 18 residues. The CDR3 reads CASRFKDWAEAVNNEQFF. The CDR3 DNA follows: TGTGCAAGTCGCTTCAAGGACTGGGCAGAAGCTGTTAACAATGAGCAGTTCTTC.

The chain carries TRBV19 and TRBJ1-2; 7 bases line up with TRBD1. This CDR3 is built from 13 residues. Losses at the gene ends were 5 bases for V and 5 bases for J; bases not matched to a gene: 5. In germline, CDR1 is LNHDA, CDR2 SQIVND (reference sequence). CDR3 DNA sequence: TGTGCCAGTAGTGACCGGGACAGTTATGGCTACACCTTC. Its translation is CASSDRDSYGYTF.

The chain joins TRBV9 to TRBJ1-1, with D unresolved. The V end was cut by 4 bases, the J end by 0 bases, with 10 bases between. This CDR3 comprises 14 residues. Germline CDR1 and CDR2: SGDLS and YYNGEE. CDR3 nucleotide sequence: TGTGCCAGCAGCCCCCGAGTAATGAACACTGAAGCTTTCTTT. It encodes CASSPRVMNTEAFF.

V usage is TRBV6-5 and J usage is TRBJ2-7, with 9 bases matching TRBD1. The CDR3 runs to 13 residues. V lost 7 bases, J lost 4 bases, and 5 bases stayed unmatched. Germline V gene lookup returns CDR1 MNHEY and CDR2 SVGAGI. The CDR3 sequence is CASTPDRGYEQYF. The DNA for the CDR3 is TGTGCCAGCACCCCGGACAGGGGTTACGAGCAGTACTTC.

The V call is TRBV19, the J call TRBJ1-6; D unresolved. The CDR3 covers 13 residues. CDR1 and CDR2 (germline): LNHDA, SQIVND (reference sequence). V was cut by 5 bases and J by 10 bases, with 12 bases left in between. The CDR3 here is CASSQRGPSPLHF. The CDR3 DNA is TGTGCCAGTAGTCAGCGGGGTCCGTCACCCCTCCACTTT.

This sequence joins TRBV7-9 and TRBJ2-2; D is possibly TRBD1 (6 bases). CDR1 is SEHNR, CDR2 FQNEAQ, per germline (reference sequence). V gave up 2 bases and J gave up 7 bases, with 11 bases separating them. This CDR3 has 14 amino acids. This CDR3 is CASSLLGASGELFF. CDR3 in DNA: TGTGCCAGCAGCTTACTGGGGGCAAGCGGGGAGCTGTTTTTT.

The rearrangement uses TRBV5-4 and TRBJ1-2, with 8 bases that match TRBD1. Germline V lookup: CDR1 SGHNT, CDR2 YYREEE (reference sequence). The length of the CDR3 is 15 residues. J gave up 4 bases and V 0 bases, and 5 bases lay outside the gene matches. DNA for the CDR3: TGTGCCAGCAGCTTGGATACAGGGGGTGGCTATGGCTACACCTTC. Translated, it gives CASSLDTGGGYGYTF.

V gene TRBV19 combines with J gene TRBJ1-6; possibly TRBD1 for D (6 bases). Between the trimmed V and J ends, which lost 6 bases and 5 bases, there was a span of 11 bases. The CDR3 is 14 residues long. The germline gives CDR1 LNHDA, CDR2 SQIVND (reference sequence). The CDR3 sequence: CASSRQDHNSPLHF. CDR3 sequence (DNA): TGTGCCAGTAGCCGACAGGACCATAATTCACCCCTCCACTTT.

The chain links TRBV2 to TRBJ2-1; the D is unclear. Germline values: CDR1 SNHLY, CDR2 FYNNEI. The V gene lost 5 bases and the J gene lost 5 bases, with 13 bases spanning the gap. The CDR3 loop spans 14 amino acids. CDR3 sequence: CASSRLTSNNEQFF. CDR3 bases: TGTGCCAGCAGTCGATTGACAAGCAACAATGAGCAGTTCTTC.

The J gene is TRBJ1-1, the V gene TRBV10-2, with a tentative D call TRBD1 (6 bases). Germline values: CDR1 WSHSY, CDR2 SAAADI. CDR3 length: 13 residues. Trimming stripped 6 bases from V and 7 bases from J, with 15 bases between. The CDR3 coding sequence is TGCGCCAGCAGGGGGACATTGGTTAATGAAGCTTTCTTT. It yields the protein CASRGTLVNEAFF.

This clone was found once. CDR3 loop: CASGLVAGQANGYTF. CDR3 bases: TGTGCTAGTGGTTTGGTAGCGGGACAGGCCAATGGCTACACCTTC. This chain uses TRBV12-5 with TRBJ1-2, with 8 positions matching TRBD1. Per germline, CDR1 LGHNT and CDR2 FRNRAP. With V trimmed by 0 bases and J by 6 bases, 6 bases remained unmatched. The CDR3 runs 15 residues.

The gene calls are TRBV28 and TRBJ2-3, with D perhaps TRBD1 (6 bases). The germline gives CDR1 MDHEN, CDR2 SYDVKM. V lost 7 bases and J 2 bases, leaving 10 bases between the germline ends. The CDR3 covers 13 residues. The CDR3 nucleotides are TGTGCCAGCATCAACAGGGACACAGATACGCAGTATTTT. Translated, it gives CASINRDTDTQYF.

This clone was seen a single time. The gene calls are TRBV7-9 and TRBJ2-3; 7 nucleotides align to TRBD1. Trimming took 1 base from V and 1 from J; bases not matched to a gene: 5. The CDR3 runs to 16 residues. Germline V gene lookup returns CDR1 SEHNR and CDR2 FQNEAQ (reference sequence). The CDR3 DNA sequence: TGTGCCAGCAGCTTAGGGGTCCAGGGGGGCACAGATACGCAGTATTTT. Its translation: CASSLGVQGGTDTQYF.

The V gene is TRBV11-1, the J gene TRBJ2-7; D perhaps matches TRBD2 (5 bases). Germline V gives CDR1 SGHAT, CDR2 FQDESV (reference sequence). Trimming took off 0 bases at V and 2 bases at J, with 8 bases between the two ends. CDR3 length: 14 residues. CDR3 loop: CASSLAEATYEQYF. The CDR3 DNA follows: TGTGCCAGCAGCTTAGCGGAGGCCACCTACGAGCAGTACTTC.